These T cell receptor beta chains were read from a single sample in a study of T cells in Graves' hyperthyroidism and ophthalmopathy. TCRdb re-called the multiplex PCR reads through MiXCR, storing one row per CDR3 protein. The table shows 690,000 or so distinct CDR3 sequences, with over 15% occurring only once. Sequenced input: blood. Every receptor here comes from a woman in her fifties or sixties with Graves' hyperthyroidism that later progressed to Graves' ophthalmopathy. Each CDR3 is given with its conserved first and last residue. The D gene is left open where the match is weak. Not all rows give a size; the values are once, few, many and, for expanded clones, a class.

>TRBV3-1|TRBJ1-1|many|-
TGTGCCAGCAGCCATTTTAACACTGAAGCTTTCTTT
CASSHFNTEAFF
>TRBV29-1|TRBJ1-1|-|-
TGCAGCGTTGAAGGGCAGAGTTTTAACACTGAAGCTTTCTTT
CSVEGQSFNTEAFF
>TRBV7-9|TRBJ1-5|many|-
TGTGCCAGCAGCATCGACAGCAGCAATCAGCCCCAGCATTTT
CASSIDSSNQPQHF
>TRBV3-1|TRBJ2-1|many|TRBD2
TGTGCCAGCAGCGCCCGCGGGGGTACCTACAATGAGCAGTTCTTC
CASSARGGTYNEQFF
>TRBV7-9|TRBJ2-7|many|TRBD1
TGTGCCAGCAGCTCGCCGGGACAGGGGGCTCGGGAGCAGTACTTC
CASSSPGQGAREQYF
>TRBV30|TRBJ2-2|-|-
TGTGCCTGGAGTGTACTAGTGTCCGGGGAGCTGTTTTTT
CAWSVLVSGELFF
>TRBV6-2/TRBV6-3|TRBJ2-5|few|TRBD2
TGTGCCAGCAGCCCCCCGCGCGAGCGGGGGGAGGCCCAGTACTTC
CASSPPRERGEAQYF
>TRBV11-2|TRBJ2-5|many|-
TGTGCCAGCAGCAGGCGGGGGCCCCTCAGAGAGACCCAGTACTTC
CASSRRGPLRETQYF
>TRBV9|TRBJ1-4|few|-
TGTGCCAGCAGCGCTCATCCTGGGGCTAATGAAAAACTGTTTTTT
CASSAHPGANEKLFF
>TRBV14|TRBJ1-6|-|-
TGTGCCAGCAGCCAACTAGCTCTTAATTCACCCCTCCACTTT
CASSQLALNSPLHF
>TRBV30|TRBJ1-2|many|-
TGTGCCTGGACCCGACAGCCAAATAACTATGGCTACACCTTC
CAWTRQPNNYGYTF
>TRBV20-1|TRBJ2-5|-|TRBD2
TGCACCCTATCGGGGGGGTGGGAGGAGACCCAGTACTTC
CTLSGGWEETQYF
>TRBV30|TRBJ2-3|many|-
TGTGCCTCAGAAGGGCGCACAGATACGCAGTATTTT
CASEGRTDTQYF
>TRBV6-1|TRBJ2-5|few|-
TGTGCCAGCAAATACAGGGATGGAGAGACCCAGTACTTC
CASKYRDGETQYF
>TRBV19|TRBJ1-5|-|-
TGTGCCAGTAGGGGGCCGGGCAATCAGCCCCAGCATTTT
CASRGPGNQPQHF
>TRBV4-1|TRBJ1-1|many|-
TGCGCCAGCAGCCTCCAGGTGAAGGGCACTGAAGCTTTCTTT
CASSLQVKGTEAFF
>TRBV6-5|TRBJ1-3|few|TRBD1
TGTGCCAGCAGTTACAGGACAGGGGGGGGAAACACCATATATTTT
CASSYRTGGGNTIYF